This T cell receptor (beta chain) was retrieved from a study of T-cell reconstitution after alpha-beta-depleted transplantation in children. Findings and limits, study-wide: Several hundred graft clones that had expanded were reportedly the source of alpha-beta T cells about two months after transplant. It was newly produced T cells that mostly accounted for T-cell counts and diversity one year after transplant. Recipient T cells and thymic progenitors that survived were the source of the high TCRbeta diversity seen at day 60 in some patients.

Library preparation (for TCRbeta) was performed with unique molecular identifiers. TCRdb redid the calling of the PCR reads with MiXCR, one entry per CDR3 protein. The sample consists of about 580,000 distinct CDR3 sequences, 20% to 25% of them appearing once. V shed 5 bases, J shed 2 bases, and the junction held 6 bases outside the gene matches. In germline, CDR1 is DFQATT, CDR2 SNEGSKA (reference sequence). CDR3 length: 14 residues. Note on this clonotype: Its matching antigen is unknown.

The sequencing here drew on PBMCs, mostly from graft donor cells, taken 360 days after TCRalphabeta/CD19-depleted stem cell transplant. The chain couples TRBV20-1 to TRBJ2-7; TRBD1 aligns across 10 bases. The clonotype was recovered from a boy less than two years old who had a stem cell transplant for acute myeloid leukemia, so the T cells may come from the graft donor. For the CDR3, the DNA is TGCAGTGCTCGATTGGGACAGGGGACCTACGAGCAGTACTTC. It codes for CSARLGQGTYEQYF.